Listed below are T cell receptor beta chains from one sample, sequenced in a study of a mutant IDH1 vaccine in newly diagnosed glioma. Assay: immunoSEQ multiplex PCR; the TCRdb copy retains only in-frame clones and omits some. The sample lists approximately 80,000 clones, 90% to 95% occurring once. Which antigens these TCRs recognize remains unknown. The sample in question was PBMCs, obtained from a glioma patient whose treatment included an IDH1 peptide vaccine. The receptors shown here come from a woman aged 45-59 years with glioma. CDR3s include the opening cysteine and the closing phenylalanine or tryptophan. Fields, in order: CDR3 DNA, CDR3 protein, V gene, clone size, J gene, D gene. D genes are given only for firm matches. Rows may omit the clone size; those that give it use once, few, many or a size class.

cdr3_nt: TGCGCCAGCAGCGGACAATCAAAGCAAGCCGAGCAGTACTTC
cdr3_aa: CASSGQSKQAEQYF
v_call: TRBV10-2
clone_size: -
j_call: TRBJ2-7
d_call: -

cdr3_nt: TGTGCCAGCAGCACACCGGGACAGTCCTACGAGCAGTACTTC
cdr3_aa: CASSTPGQSYEQYF
v_call: TRBV6-5
clone_size: -
j_call: TRBJ2-7
d_call: TRBD1

cdr3_nt: TGTGCCAGCAGCGGAGGGGACACGAACACTGAAGCTTTCTTT
cdr3_aa: CASSGGDTNTEAFF
v_call: TRBV9
clone_size: -
j_call: TRBJ1-1
d_call: -

cdr3_nt: TGTGCCAGCAGCTTAGGGACCAGCGGGGGAGATACGCAGTATTTT
cdr3_aa: CASSLGTSGGDTQYF
v_call: TRBV7-3
clone_size: -
j_call: TRBJ2-3
d_call: TRBD2

cdr3_nt: TGCGCCAGCAGCTCCCCCCCAGGGACTGGAGCTTTCTTT
cdr3_aa: CASSSPPGTGAFF
v_call: TRBV5-1
clone_size: -
j_call: TRBJ1-1
d_call: -

cdr3_nt: TGCAGCGTTGAGACAGGGTCAGAGACCCAGTACTTC
cdr3_aa: CSVETGSETQYF
v_call: TRBV29-1
clone_size: -
j_call: TRBJ2-5
d_call: TRBD1

cdr3_nt: TGTGCCAGCAGCCTACAGGGGGCGGGGGCCCAGTACTTC
cdr3_aa: CASSLQGAGAQYF
v_call: TRBV28
clone_size: -
j_call: TRBJ2-5
d_call: TRBD1

cdr3_nt: TGTGCCAGCAGCCCAGGACTAGCTCCCGGGGAGCTGTTTTTT
cdr3_aa: CASSPGLAPGELFF
v_call: TRBV14
clone_size: -
j_call: TRBJ2-2
d_call: TRBD2

cdr3_nt: TGTGCCACGACTAGCGGGTCCTACAATGAGCAGTTCTTC
cdr3_aa: CATTSGSYNEQFF
v_call: TRBV10-3
clone_size: -
j_call: TRBJ2-1
d_call: TRBD2

cdr3_nt: TGTGCAAGTCGCCTAACCGAACAGGGAGATCTCGGTGAGCAGTTCTTC
cdr3_aa: CASRLTEQGDLGEQFF
v_call: TRBV12-2
clone_size: -
j_call: TRBJ2-1
d_call: -

cdr3_nt: TGTGCCAGCACCTTGGGGAGTTACAATGAGCAGTTCTTC
cdr3_aa: CASTLGSYNEQFF
v_call: TRBV7-2
clone_size: once
j_call: TRBJ2-1
d_call: -

cdr3_nt: TGTGCCAGCAGCCTCGCCGGGACACGTACCGGGGAGCTGTTTTTT
cdr3_aa: CASSLAGTRTGELFF
v_call: TRBV7-9
clone_size: -
j_call: TRBJ2-2
d_call: -

cdr3_nt: TGTGCCAGCAGCGTCCTCTCGGGACAGGGCCGGGAGACCCAGTACTTC
cdr3_aa: CASSVLSGQGRETQYF
v_call: TRBV9
clone_size: -
j_call: TRBJ2-5
d_call: TRBD1

cdr3_nt: TGTGCCAGCAGCGCCCATTTGAGGACTGAAGCTTTCTTT
cdr3_aa: CASSAHLRTEAFF
v_call: TRBV9
clone_size: -
j_call: TRBJ1-1
d_call: -

cdr3_nt: TGTGCCAGCAGTTTTCCGGCAGGGGATGACTATGGCTACACCTTC
cdr3_aa: CASSFPAGDDYGYTF
v_call: TRBV28
clone_size: -
j_call: TRBJ1-2
d_call: -

cdr3_nt: TGTGCCAGCAGTTACGATAGCGGAACCGGGGAGCTGTTTTTT
cdr3_aa: CASSYDSGTGELFF
v_call: TRBV6-5
clone_size: -
j_call: TRBJ2-2
d_call: -

cdr3_nt: TGTGCCAGCAGCCCCCAGGGAATTTACAATGAGCAGTTCTTC
cdr3_aa: CASSPQGIYNEQFF
v_call: TRBV5-6
clone_size: -
j_call: TRBJ2-1
d_call: -

cdr3_nt: TGTGCCAGCAGCTTGAAAGGACACCCGCGGGACACTGAAGCTTTCTTT
cdr3_aa: CASSLKGHPRDTEAFF
v_call: TRBV5-8
clone_size: -
j_call: TRBJ1-1
d_call: -

cdr3_nt: TGCAGCGTTGAAATTGGGCTAGACACCTACAATGAGCAGTTCTTC
cdr3_aa: CSVEIGLDTYNEQFF
v_call: TRBV29-1
clone_size: -
j_call: TRBJ2-1
d_call: -

cdr3_nt: TGTGCCAGCAGTTTAAGTAGGGGCGCAGATGGCTACACCTTC
cdr3_aa: CASSLSRGADGYTF
v_call: TRBV27
clone_size: -
j_call: TRBJ1-2
d_call: -

cdr3_nt: TGTGCCACCAGCAGAGATCTTCCCGGACTCGATAGCAATCAGCCCCAGCATTTT
cdr3_aa: CATSRDLPGLDSNQPQHF
v_call: TRBV15
clone_size: -
j_call: TRBJ1-5
d_call: -

cdr3_nt: TGTGCCAGCAGTTACTCAGGGGGGCGCCTCATTGAAGCTTTCTTT
cdr3_aa: CASSYSGGRLIEAFF
v_call: TRBV6-5
clone_size: -
j_call: TRBJ1-1
d_call: -

cdr3_nt: TGCGCCAGCAGCTTGGGAGGGACTTCCTACAATGAGCAGTTCTTC
cdr3_aa: CASSLGGTSYNEQFF
v_call: TRBV5-1
clone_size: -
j_call: TRBJ2-1
d_call: -

cdr3_nt: TGTGCCAGCAGTTTCGACAGGGTATCGGAAAAACTGTTTTTT
cdr3_aa: CASSFDRVSEKLFF
v_call: TRBV27
clone_size: -
j_call: TRBJ1-4
d_call: TRBD1

cdr3_nt: TGCGCCAGCAGTGATCTTGCCGGGGCAGCGGGAGGCCCTAACACCGGGGAGCTGTTTTTT
cdr3_aa: CASSDLAGAAGGPNTGELFF
v_call: TRBV10-1
clone_size: once
j_call: TRBJ2-2
d_call: TRBD2

cdr3_nt: TGCGCCAGCAGCCAGAGGACAGGGGACTTATATAATTCACCCCTCCACTTT
cdr3_aa: CASSQRTGDLYNSPLHF
v_call: TRBV4-1
clone_size: -
j_call: TRBJ1-6
d_call: TRBD1

cdr3_nt: TGTGCCTGGAGTGTTAGGGGCACTACGCAGTATTTT
cdr3_aa: CAWSVRGTTQYF
v_call: TRBV30
clone_size: -
j_call: TRBJ2-3
d_call: -

cdr3_nt: TGCGCCAGCAGTGGACTAGCGCTGTACTTC
cdr3_aa: CASSGLALYF
v_call: TRBV10-2
clone_size: -
j_call: TRBJ2-5
d_call: TRBD2

cdr3_nt: TGTGCCAGTAGTACGTCCCCGGAGGGGCAGTTCTTC
cdr3_aa: CASSTSPEGQFF
v_call: TRBV19
clone_size: once
j_call: TRBJ2-1
d_call: -

cdr3_nt: TGTGCCAGCTCACAGGACAGAGGCTTTGGGGGCTACACCTTC
cdr3_aa: CASSQDRGFGGYTF
v_call: TRBV18
clone_size: -
j_call: TRBJ1-2
d_call: -

cdr3_nt: TGTGCCAGCAGTTTATTAGGCGGGACAGGGGGACGTGAGCAGTTCTTC
cdr3_aa: CASSLLGGTGGREQFF
v_call: TRBV28
clone_size: -
j_call: TRBJ2-1
d_call: TRBD1

cdr3_nt: TGTGCCAGCAGCCCCACCCGGACAGGGAACACCGGGGAGCTGTTTTTT
cdr3_aa: CASSPTRTGNTGELFF
v_call: TRBV9
clone_size: once
j_call: TRBJ2-2
d_call: TRBD1

cdr3_nt: TGCGCCAGCAGCAGAGTGGGAATTAGCGGGAGGGGGTTTAGGGATACGCAGTATTTT
cdr3_aa: CASSRVGISGRGFRDTQYF
v_call: TRBV4-1
clone_size: -
j_call: TRBJ2-3
d_call: TRBD2

cdr3_nt: TGCGCCAGCAGCTTGCAAGGGGGCCAAGAGACCCAGTACTTC
cdr3_aa: CASSLQGGQETQYF
v_call: TRBV5-1
clone_size: -
j_call: TRBJ2-5
d_call: -

cdr3_nt: TGTGCCAGCAGTTCTAGCGGGAGGTCCTACGAGCAGTACTTC
cdr3_aa: CASSSSGRSYEQYF
v_call: TRBV6-5
clone_size: -
j_call: TRBJ2-7
d_call: TRBD2

cdr3_nt: TGTGCCAGCAGCGTAGATGTGGGAGGGCTAGATGAGCAGTTCTTC
cdr3_aa: CASSVDVGGLDEQFF
v_call: TRBV9
clone_size: -
j_call: TRBJ2-1
d_call: TRBD2

cdr3_nt: TGTGCCAGCAGTGAAAACTCGTTGGGGGCCGGGGAGCTGTTTTTT
cdr3_aa: CASSENSLGAGELFF
v_call: TRBV6-1
clone_size: -
j_call: TRBJ2-2
d_call: -

cdr3_nt: TGCGCCAGCAGCTTGGGACAGGGGGGGCGTACTGAAGCTTTCTTT
cdr3_aa: CASSLGQGGRTEAFF
v_call: TRBV5-1
clone_size: -
j_call: TRBJ1-1
d_call: TRBD1

cdr3_nt: TGTGCCAGCAGTGAGGACGGGAGTGCCAGCGGGGAGCTGTTTTTT
cdr3_aa: CASSEDGSASGELFF
v_call: TRBV2
clone_size: -
j_call: TRBJ2-2
d_call: -

cdr3_nt: TGTGCCAGCAGTTGGCCGGGGAACTACTACGAGCAGTACTTC
cdr3_aa: CASSWPGNYYEQYF
v_call: TRBV28
clone_size: -
j_call: TRBJ2-7
d_call: -

cdr3_nt: TGTGCCAGCAGCCCCGAAAGGCAGGGGGCAGGTGAAAAACTGTTTTTT
cdr3_aa: CASSPERQGAGEKLFF
v_call: TRBV4-2
clone_size: -
j_call: TRBJ1-4
d_call: TRBD1

cdr3_nt: TGTGCCAGCAGTGAAGCCTCCGCCAGGGGTGGAAACACCATATATTTT
cdr3_aa: CASSEASARGGNTIYF
v_call: TRBV6-1
clone_size: -
j_call: TRBJ1-3
d_call: -

cdr3_nt: TGTGCCAGCAGCTCCCGACAGGGGTGGGGTTCACCCCTCCACTTT
cdr3_aa: CASSSRQGWGSPLHF
v_call: TRBV7-3
clone_size: -
j_call: TRBJ1-6
d_call: TRBD1

cdr3_nt: TGTGCCAGCAGCGAACAGGGGGCGCTGGTCGGGGAGCTGTTTTTT
cdr3_aa: CASSEQGALVGELFF
v_call: TRBV9
clone_size: -
j_call: TRBJ2-2
d_call: TRBD1

cdr3_nt: TGTGCCAGCCTGGAAGGGGTGGGGACCCAGTACTTC
cdr3_aa: CASLEGVGTQYF
v_call: TRBV6-6
clone_size: -
j_call: TRBJ2-5
d_call: -

cdr3_nt: TGTGCCAGCTCACCAGGCCCCCCGGCAGCTCACAGCTCTGGGGCCAACGTCCTGACTTTC
cdr3_aa: CASSPGPPAAHSSGANVLTF
v_call: TRBV18
clone_size: -
j_call: TRBJ2-6
d_call: -

cdr3_nt: TGTGCCAGCAGCTTCCCCCCCGGGGAGCTGTTTTTT
cdr3_aa: CASSFPPGELFF
v_call: TRBV7-9
clone_size: -
j_call: TRBJ2-2
d_call: -

cdr3_nt: TGTGCCAGCAGCTTTTGGCAGGAGTTCTCTGGAAACACCATATATTTT
cdr3_aa: CASSFWQEFSGNTIYF
v_call: TRBV5-2
clone_size: -
j_call: TRBJ1-3
d_call: -

cdr3_nt: TGTGCCAGCAGCGCGGGACATGGAAACACCATATATTTT
cdr3_aa: CASSAGHGNTIYF
v_call: TRBV2
clone_size: -
j_call: TRBJ1-3
d_call: -

cdr3_nt: TGCGCCAGCAGCTTGGAGTCGGGAGGGCCGAGTACCGGGGAGCTGTTTTTT
cdr3_aa: CASSLESGGPSTGELFF
v_call: TRBV5-1
clone_size: -
j_call: TRBJ2-2
d_call: TRBD2

cdr3_nt: TGTGCCAGCAGCAGCGGGACAGACAATGAGCAGTTCTTC
cdr3_aa: CASSSGTDNEQFF
v_call: TRBV13
clone_size: -
j_call: TRBJ2-1
d_call: -

cdr3_nt: TGTGCCAGCAGTTACGCGATGACCGGGGAGCTGTTTTTT
cdr3_aa: CASSYAMTGELFF
v_call: TRBV6-5
clone_size: -
j_call: TRBJ2-2
d_call: -

cdr3_nt: TGCGCCAGCAGCCAGAAGTGGGGGACTAGCGGGACCTACAATGAGCAGTTCTTC
cdr3_aa: CASSQKWGTSGTYNEQFF
v_call: TRBV4-1
clone_size: -
j_call: TRBJ2-1
d_call: TRBD2

cdr3_nt: TGTGCCAGTAGTCCATGGACAGGGAGGGAACGAAATCAGCCCCAGCATTTT
cdr3_aa: CASSPWTGRERNQPQHF
v_call: TRBV19
clone_size: -
j_call: TRBJ1-5
d_call: TRBD1

cdr3_nt: TGCGCCAGCAGCTTGGTTAGGCTCACAGATACGCAGTATTTT
cdr3_aa: CASSLVRLTDTQYF
v_call: TRBV5-1
clone_size: -
j_call: TRBJ2-3
d_call: -

cdr3_nt: TGTGCCAGCAGCCCCGGGACATCCTATAATTCACCCCTCCACTTT
cdr3_aa: CASSPGTSYNSPLHF
v_call: TRBV7-9
clone_size: -
j_call: TRBJ1-6
d_call: -

cdr3_nt: TGTGCCATCAGTGGAGGGACAGGGTCTGAAAAACTGTTTTTT
cdr3_aa: CAISGGTGSEKLFF
v_call: TRBV10-3
clone_size: -
j_call: TRBJ1-4
d_call: TRBD1